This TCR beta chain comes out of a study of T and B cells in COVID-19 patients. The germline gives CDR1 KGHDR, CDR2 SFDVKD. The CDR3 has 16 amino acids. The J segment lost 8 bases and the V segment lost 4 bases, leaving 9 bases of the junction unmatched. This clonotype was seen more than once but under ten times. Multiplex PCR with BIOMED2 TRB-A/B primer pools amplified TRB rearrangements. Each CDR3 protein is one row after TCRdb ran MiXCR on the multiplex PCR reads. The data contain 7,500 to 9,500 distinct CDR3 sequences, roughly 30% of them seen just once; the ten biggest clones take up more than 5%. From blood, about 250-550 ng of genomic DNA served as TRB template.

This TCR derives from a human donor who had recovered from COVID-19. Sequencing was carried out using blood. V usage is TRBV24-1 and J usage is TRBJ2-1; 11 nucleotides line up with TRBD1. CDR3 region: CATSEPGTGGMYEQFF. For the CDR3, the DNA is TGTGCCACCAGTGAGCCTGGGACAGGGGGTATGTATGAGCAGTTCTTC.